This T cell receptor (beta chain) is from a study of T cell repertoires in cytomegalovirus infection. Study-level background: CMV infection and matching HLA type were both indicated by public TCR beta signatures.

Regarding the study as a whole: Across the ex vivo response, the dominant clonotypes were HLA-C-restricted CMV-specific TCR beta clonotypes. Based on cumulative public TCR beta family frequency, carriers of CMV plus the relevant HLA were identified.

TCRdb analysed the reads with MiXCR anew, one entry per CDR3 protein. Here the sample spans nearly 650,000 distinct CDR3 sequences, less than 25% being singletons. The CDR3 length is 17 residues. Trimming cost V 0 bases and J 7 bases, with 16 bases left between them. Germline V lookup: CDR1 LGHNA, CDR2 YSLEER. This clonotype showed up just a few times. Its antigen is currently unknown. Material: CD8+ T cells from PBMCs. The rearrangement joins TRBV4-3 to TRBJ1-6; D remains unclear. The source of this sequence is a human donor in good health (CMV status not recorded). Some clones in this sample may be carry-over from other donors' samples. The CDR3 here is CASSQEFWAVRNSPLHF. CDR3 nucleotides: TGCGCCAGCAGCCAAGAGTTTTGGGCAGTCAGAAATTCACCCCTCCACTTT.